This T cell receptor (beta chain) is from a study of cytomegalovirus exposure and HLA in healthy donors. Regarding this clone: The target antigen is unknown.

CDR3 length: 14 residues. V lost 3 bases to trimming and J lost 0 bases, with 10 bases between them. The V gene's germline CDR1 is SQVTM and CDR2 ANQGSEA. General study findings and limits: Most TCR beta V segments were productive about 87% or about 30% of the time in an earlier analysis. The authors later found HLA-associated TCR beta chains more clonally expanded than equally common others. TCR sequences were mostly rare, though some public TCRs occurred in many donors.

PCR involved 60 Vbeta and 13 Jbeta primers. Using immunoSEQ multiplex PCR, the repertoire was profiled, and TCRdb retains in-frame clones only, with some absent. The repertoire holds roughly 150,000 clones, with roughly 72% as singletons. The TCR was taken from a woman aged 40 to 55 in good health and CMV-seronegative. Sequenced input: PBMCs. This chain links TRBV29-1 with TRBJ2-3; D perhaps matches TRBD1 (5 bases). The CDR3 sequence: CSVEGRSSTDTQYF. The CDR3, as DNA: TGCAGCGTTGAGGGGCGCTCCAGCACAGATACGCAGTATTTT.